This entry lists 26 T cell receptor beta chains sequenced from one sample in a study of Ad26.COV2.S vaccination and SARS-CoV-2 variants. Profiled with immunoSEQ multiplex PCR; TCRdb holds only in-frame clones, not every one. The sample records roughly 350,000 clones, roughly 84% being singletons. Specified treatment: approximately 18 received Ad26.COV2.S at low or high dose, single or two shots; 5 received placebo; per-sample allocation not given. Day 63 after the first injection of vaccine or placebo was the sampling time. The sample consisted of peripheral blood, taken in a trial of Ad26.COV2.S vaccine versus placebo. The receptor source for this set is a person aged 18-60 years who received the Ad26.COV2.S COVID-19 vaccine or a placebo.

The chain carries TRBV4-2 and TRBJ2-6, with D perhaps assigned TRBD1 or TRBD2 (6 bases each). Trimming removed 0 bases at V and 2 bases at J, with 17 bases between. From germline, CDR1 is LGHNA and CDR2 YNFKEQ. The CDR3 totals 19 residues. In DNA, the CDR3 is TGTGCCAGCAGCCAAGATCTAGGGTTAGGGGGGACTGGGGCCAACGTCCTGACTTTC. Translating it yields CASSQDLGLGGTGANVLTF.

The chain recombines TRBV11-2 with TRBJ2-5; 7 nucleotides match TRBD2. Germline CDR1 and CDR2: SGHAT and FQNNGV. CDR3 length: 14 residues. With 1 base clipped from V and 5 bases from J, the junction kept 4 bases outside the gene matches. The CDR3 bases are TGTGCCAGCAGCTTAGCGGGGGGTCAGGAGACCCAGTACTTC. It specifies CASSLAGGQETQYF.

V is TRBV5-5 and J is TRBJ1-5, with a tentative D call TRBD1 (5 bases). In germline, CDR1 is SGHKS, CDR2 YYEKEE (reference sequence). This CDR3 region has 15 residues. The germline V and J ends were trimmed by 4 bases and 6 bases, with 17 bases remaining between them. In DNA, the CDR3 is TGTGCCAGCAGCATGGGTGTCGGGGGGAGTCAGCCCCAGCATTTT. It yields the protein CASSMGVGGSQPQHF.

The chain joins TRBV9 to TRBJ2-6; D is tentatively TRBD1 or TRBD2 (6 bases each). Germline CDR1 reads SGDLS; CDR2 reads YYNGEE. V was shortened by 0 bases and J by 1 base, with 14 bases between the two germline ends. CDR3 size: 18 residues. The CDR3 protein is CASSVAGAPSSGANVLTF. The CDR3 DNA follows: TGTGCCAGCAGCGTAGCGGGGGCTCCTTCATCTGGGGCCAACGTCCTGACTTTC.

In nucleotides, the CDR3 is TGTGCCAGCACCAGCAGGCGAGGAACCGGGGAGCTGTTTTTT. It is translated as CASTSRRGTGELFF. This sequence joins TRBV27 and TRBJ2-2, with D uncertain. The length of the CDR3 is 14 residues. Germline lookup yields CDR1 MNHEY and CDR2 SMNVEV (reference sequence). Trimming left V 7 bases short and J 5 bases short, with 14 bases between.

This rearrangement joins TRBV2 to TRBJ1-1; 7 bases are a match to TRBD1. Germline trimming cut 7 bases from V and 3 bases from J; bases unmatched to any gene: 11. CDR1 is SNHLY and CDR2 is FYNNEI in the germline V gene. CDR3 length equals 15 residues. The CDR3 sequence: CASIRGGGGDTEAFF. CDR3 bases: TGTGCCAGCATCCGAGGAGGGGGCGGGGACACTGAAGCTTTCTTT.

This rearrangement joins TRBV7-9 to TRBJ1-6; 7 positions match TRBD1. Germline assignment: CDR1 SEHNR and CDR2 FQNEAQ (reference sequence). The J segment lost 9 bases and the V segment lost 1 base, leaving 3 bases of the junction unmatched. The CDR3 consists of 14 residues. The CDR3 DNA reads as TGTGCCAGCAGCTTAGACAGGGGAACTTCACCCCTCCACTTT. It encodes CASSLDRGTSPLHF. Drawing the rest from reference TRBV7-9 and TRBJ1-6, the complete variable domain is DTGVSQNPRHKITKRGQNVTFRCDPISEHNRLYWYRQTLGQGPEFLTYFQNEAQLEKSRLLSDRFSAERPKGSFSTLEIQRTEQGDSAMYLCASSLDRGTSPLHFGNGTRLTVT.

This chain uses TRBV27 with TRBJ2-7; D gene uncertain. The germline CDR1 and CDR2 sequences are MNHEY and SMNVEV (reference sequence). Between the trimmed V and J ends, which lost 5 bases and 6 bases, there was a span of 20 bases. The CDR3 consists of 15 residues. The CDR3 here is CASSPPGLPSGEQYF. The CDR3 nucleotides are TGTGCCAGCAGTCCCCCCGGGCTTCCCTCGGGCGAGCAGTACTTC.

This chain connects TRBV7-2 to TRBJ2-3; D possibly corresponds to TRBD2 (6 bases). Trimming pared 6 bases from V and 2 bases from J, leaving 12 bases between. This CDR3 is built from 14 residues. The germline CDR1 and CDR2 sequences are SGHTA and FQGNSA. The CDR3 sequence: CASSQTSATDTQYF. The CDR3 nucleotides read TGTGCCAGCAGTCAGACTAGTGCCACAGATACGCAGTATTTT. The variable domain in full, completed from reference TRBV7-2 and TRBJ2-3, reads GAGVSQSPSNKVTEKGKDVELRCDPISGHTALYWYRQSLGQGLEFLIYFQGNSAPDKSGLPSDRFSAERTGGSVSTLTIQRTQQEDSAVYLCASSQTSATDTQYFGPGTRLTVL.

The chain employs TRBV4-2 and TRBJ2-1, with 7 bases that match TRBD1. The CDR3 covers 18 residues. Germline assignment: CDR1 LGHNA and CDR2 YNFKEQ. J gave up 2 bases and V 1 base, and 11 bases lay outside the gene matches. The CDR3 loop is CASSQVRIDRVPYNEQFF. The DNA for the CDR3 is TGTGCCAGCAGCCAAGTACGGATCGACAGGGTACCCTACAATGAGCAGTTCTTC.

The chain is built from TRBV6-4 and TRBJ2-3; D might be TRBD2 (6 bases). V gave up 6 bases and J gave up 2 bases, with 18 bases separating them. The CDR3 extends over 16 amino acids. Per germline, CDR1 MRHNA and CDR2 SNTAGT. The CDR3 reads CASSPHLAPNTDTQYF. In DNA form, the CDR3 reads TGTGCCAGCAGCCCTCACCTAGCGCCGAACACAGATACGCAGTATTTT.

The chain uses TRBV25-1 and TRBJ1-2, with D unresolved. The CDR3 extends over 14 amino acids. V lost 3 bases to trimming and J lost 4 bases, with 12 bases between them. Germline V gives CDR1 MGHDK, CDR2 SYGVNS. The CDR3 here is CASSELGPAYGYTF. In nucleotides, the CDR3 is TGTGCCAGCAGTGAGCTCGGGCCAGCCTATGGCTACACCTTC.

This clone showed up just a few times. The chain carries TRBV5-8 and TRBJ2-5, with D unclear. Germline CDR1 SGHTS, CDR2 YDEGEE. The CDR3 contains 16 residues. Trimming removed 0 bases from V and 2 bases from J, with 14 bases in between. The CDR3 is CASSLDFGVRQETQYF. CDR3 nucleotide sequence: TGTGCCAGCAGCTTGGACTTTGGGGTGCGTCAAGAGACCCAGTACTTC.

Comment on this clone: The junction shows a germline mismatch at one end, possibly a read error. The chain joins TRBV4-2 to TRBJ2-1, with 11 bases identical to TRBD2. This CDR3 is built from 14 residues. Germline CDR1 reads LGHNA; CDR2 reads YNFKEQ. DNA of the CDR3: TGTGCCAACAGCCTTAGCGGGGGGGATAATGAGCAGTTCTTC. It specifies CANSLSGGDNEQFF.

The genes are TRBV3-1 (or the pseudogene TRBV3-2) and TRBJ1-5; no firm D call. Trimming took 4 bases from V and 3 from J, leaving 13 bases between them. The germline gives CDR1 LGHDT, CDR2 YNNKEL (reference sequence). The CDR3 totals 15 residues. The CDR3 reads CASSLSRVNNQPQHF. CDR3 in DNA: TGTGCCAGCAGCCTAAGTAGAGTTAACAATCAGCCCCAGCATTTT.

CDR3 nucleotides: TGTGCCAGCTCACTCGGTCCGGGACAGGGGGCTGAAGCTTTCTTT. Translating it yields CASSLGPGQGAEAFF. This sequence joins TRBV18 and TRBJ1-1, with 11 bases that match TRBD1. Trimming at V came to 4 bases and at J to 6 bases, leaving 7 bases not matched to a gene. The CDR3 is 15 residues long. Germline lookup yields CDR1 KGHSH and CDR2 LQKENI.

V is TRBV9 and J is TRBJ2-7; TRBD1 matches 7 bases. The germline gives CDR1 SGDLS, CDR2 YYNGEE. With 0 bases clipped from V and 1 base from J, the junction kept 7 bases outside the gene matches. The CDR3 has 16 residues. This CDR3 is CASSVDGRGFSYEQYF. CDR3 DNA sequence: TGTGCCAGCAGCGTAGACGGCAGGGGGTTTTCCTACGAGCAGTACTTC.

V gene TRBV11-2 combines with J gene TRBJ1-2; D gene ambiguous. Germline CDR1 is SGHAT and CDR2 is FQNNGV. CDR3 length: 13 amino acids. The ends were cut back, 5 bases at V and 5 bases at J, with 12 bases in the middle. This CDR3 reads CASSTPTSYGYTF. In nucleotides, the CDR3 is TGTGCCAGCAGCACCCCGACAAGTTATGGCTACACCTTC.

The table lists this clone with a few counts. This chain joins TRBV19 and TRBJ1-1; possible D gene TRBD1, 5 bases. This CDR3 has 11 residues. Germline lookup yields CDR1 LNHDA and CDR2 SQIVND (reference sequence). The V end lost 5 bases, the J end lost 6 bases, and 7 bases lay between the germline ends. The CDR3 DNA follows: TGTGCCAGTAGTCAGGGAGCTGAAGCTTTCTTT. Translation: CASSQGAEAFF.

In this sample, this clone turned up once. The CDR3 here is CAWSVPSPGRDSQPQHF. DNA for the CDR3: TGTGCCTGGAGTGTCCCGTCCCCGGGACGGGATAGTCAGCCCCAGCATTTT. The chain combines TRBV30 with TRBJ1-5, with D maybe TRBD1 (5 bases). This CDR3 comprises 17 residues. Trimming took off 0 bases at V and 6 bases at J, with 21 bases between the two ends. Germline CDR1 GTSNPN, CDR2 SVGIG (reference sequence).

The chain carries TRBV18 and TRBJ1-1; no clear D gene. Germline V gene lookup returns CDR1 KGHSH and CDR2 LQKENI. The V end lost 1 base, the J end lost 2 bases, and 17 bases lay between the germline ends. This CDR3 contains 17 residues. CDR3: CASSPLGPSMRNTEAFF. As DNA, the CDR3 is TGTGCCAGCTCACCACTAGGACCCTCTATGAGAAACACTGAAGCTTTCTTT.

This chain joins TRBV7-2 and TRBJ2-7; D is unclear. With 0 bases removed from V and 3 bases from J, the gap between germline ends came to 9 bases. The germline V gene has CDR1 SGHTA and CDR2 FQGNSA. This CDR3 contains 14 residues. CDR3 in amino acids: CASSLASNYYEQYF. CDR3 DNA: TGTGCCAGCAGCTTAGCTAGCAACTACTACGAGCAGTACTTC.

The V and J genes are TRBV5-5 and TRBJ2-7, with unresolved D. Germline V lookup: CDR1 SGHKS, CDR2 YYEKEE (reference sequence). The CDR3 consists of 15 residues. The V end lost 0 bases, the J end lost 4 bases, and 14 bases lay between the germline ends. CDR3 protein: CASSLGDGGLYEQYF. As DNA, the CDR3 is TGTGCCAGCAGCTTGGGGGATGGTGGTCTTTACGAGCAGTACTTC. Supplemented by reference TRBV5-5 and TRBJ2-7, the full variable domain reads DAGVTQSPTHLIKTRGQQVTLRCSPISGHKSVSWYQQVLGQGPQFIFQYYEKEERGRGNFPDRFSARQFPNYSSELNVNALLLGDSALYLCASSLGDGGLYEQYFGPGTRLTVT.

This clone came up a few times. The DNA for the CDR3 is TGTGCCAGCTCACCCCCGGGTCTAGTTGGGAACACTGAAGCTTTCTTT. It specifies CASSPPGLVGNTEAFF. The rearrangement joins TRBV18 to TRBJ1-1, with D uncertain. The germline V and J ends were trimmed by 3 bases and 1 base, with 15 bases remaining between them. The germline V gene has CDR1 KGHSH and CDR2 LQKENI. This CDR3 is built from 16 residues.

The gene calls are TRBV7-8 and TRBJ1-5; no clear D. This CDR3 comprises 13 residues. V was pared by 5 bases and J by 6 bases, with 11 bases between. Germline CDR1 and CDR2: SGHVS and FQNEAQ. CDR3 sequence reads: CASSISTTQPQHF. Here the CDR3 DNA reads TGTGCCAGCAGCATTAGCACGACTCAGCCCCAGCATTTT.

The CDR3: CASSLGRRTGQPQHF. CDR3 in DNA: TGTGCCAGCAGCTTGGGCAGGAGAACTGGGCAGCCCCAGCATTTT. The chain is built from TRBV7-2 and TRBJ1-5; D ambiguous. Per germline, CDR1 SGHTA and CDR2 FQGNSA. The CDR3 is made up of 15 amino acids. V dropped 3 bases and J dropped 7 bases, with 16 bases sitting between them.